This T cell receptor beta chain is from a study of blood T cell repertoires in COVID-19. Study context: Acute and convalescent COVID-19 specimens originated in the United States, Italy and Spain. Nucleic acid was either cDNA or gDNA, and it came from T cells, B-cell-depleted T cells, or PBMCs.

Germline lookup yields CDR1 LNHDA and CDR2 SQIVND (reference sequence). There are 12 residues in the CDR3. With 6 bases removed from V and 4 bases from J, the gap between germline ends came to 9 bases. In the source study's methods: Amplification from reference gene primers served as the basis for estimated nucleated cell counts. Assay: immunoSEQ multiplex PCR; the TCRdb copy retains only in-frame clones and omits some. V and J calls and clone size are given by that table; D and trimming were obtained from the DNA. The table has 99,000 or so clones, around 87% seen once. The chain recombines TRBV19 with TRBJ1-2; a possible D gene is TRBD1 (6 bases). The sequenced material came from peripheral blood. The receptor was isolated from a man over 45 with acute or convalescent COVID-19. CDR3 nucleotide sequence: TGTGCCAGTAGGCAGGACAGCTATGGCTACACCTTC. Its translation is CASRQDSYGYTF.